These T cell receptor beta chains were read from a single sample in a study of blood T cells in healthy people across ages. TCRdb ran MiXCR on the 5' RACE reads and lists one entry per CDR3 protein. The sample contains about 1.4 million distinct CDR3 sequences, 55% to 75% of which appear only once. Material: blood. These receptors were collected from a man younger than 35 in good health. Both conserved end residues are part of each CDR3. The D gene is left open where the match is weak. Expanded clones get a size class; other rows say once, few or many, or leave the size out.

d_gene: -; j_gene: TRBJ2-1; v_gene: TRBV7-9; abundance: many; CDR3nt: TGTGCCAGCAGCTTATCTGAGCAGTTCTTC; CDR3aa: CASSLSEQFF
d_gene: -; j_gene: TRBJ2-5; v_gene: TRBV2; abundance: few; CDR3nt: TGTGCCAGCAGTGAGGAGGCGGAGAACCAAGAGACCCAGTACTTC; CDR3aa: CASSEEAENQETQYF
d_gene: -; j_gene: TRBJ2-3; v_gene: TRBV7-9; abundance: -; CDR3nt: TGTGCCAGCAGCCTTCAGTCATTCACAGATACGCAGTATTTT; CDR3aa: CASSLQSFTDTQYF
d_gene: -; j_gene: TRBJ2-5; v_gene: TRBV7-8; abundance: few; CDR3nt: TGTGCCAGCAGCTCCCCTATTGCGGTCGGGTACCAAGAGACCCAGTACTTC; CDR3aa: CASSSPIAVGYQETQYF
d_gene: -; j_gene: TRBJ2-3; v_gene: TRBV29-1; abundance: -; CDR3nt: TGCAGCGTACCCAGGGGCGCAGCAGATACGCAGTATTTT; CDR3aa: CSVPRGAADTQYF
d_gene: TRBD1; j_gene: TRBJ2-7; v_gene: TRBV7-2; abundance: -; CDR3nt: TGTGCCAGCAGCTTAACCCCCTTCGCGACAGGGTACTACGAGCAGTACTTC; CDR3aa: CASSLTPFATGYYEQYF
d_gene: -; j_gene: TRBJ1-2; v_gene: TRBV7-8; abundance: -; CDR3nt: TGCGCCAGCAGCCGTTCAGGGGTATATGGCTACACCTTC; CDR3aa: CASSRSGVYGYTF
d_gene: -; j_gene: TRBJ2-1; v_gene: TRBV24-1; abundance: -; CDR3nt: TGTGCCACCAGTGATTCCTCCAGCAATGAGCAGTTCTTC; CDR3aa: CATSDSSSNEQFF
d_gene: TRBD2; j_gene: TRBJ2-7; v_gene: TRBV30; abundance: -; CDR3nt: TGTGCCTCCAGCGGGACTAGCGGGAGAGGGCAGTACTTC; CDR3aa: CASSGTSGRGQYF
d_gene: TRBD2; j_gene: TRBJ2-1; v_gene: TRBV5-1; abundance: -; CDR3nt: TGCGCCAGCACCACGGGACTAGCGATCTACAATGAGCAGTTCTTC; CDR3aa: CASTTGLAIYNEQFF
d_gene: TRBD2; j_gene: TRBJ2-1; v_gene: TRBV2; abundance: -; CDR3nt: TGTGCCAGCAGAGCCAGCACTAGCGTATACAATGAGCAGTTCTTC; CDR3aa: CASRASTSVYNEQFF
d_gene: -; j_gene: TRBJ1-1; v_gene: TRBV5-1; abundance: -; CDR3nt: TGCGCCAGCAGCTTTGACAGTGACCTTGAAGCTTTCTTT; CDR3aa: CASSFDSDLEAFF
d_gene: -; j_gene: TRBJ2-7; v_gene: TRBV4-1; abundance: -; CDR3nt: TGCGCCAGCAGCCAAGATCCGGGTTTGAACGAGCAGTACTTC; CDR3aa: CASSQDPGLNEQYF
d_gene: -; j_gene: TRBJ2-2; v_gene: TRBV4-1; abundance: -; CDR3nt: TGCGCCAGCACTTCCGCGGGGACCGGGGAGCTGTTTTTT; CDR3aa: CASTSAGTGELFF
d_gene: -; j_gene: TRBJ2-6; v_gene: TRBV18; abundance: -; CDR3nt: TGTGCCAGCTCACCAGTGGAGATTTCCTCTGGGGCCAACGTCCTGACTTTC; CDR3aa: CASSPVEISSGANVLTF
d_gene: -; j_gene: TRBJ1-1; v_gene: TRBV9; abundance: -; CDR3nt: TGTGCCAGCAGCGCCGGGAGGGACACTGAAGCTTTCTTT; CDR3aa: CASSAGRDTEAFF
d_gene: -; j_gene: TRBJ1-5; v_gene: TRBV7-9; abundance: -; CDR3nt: TGTGCCAGCAGCCACGGACAGAACAATCAGCCCCAGCATTTT; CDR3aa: CASSHGQNNQPQHF
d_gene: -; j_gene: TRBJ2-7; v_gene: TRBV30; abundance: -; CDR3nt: TGTGCCTGGAGAGCAGGGAATCCCTACGAGCAGTACTTC; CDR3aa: CAWRAGNPYEQYF
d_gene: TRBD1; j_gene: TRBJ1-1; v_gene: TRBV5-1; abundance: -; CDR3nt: TGCGCCAGCAGCCCGGACAGGGCTTCTAAAGTTGAAGCTTTCTTT; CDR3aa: CASSPDRASKVEAFF
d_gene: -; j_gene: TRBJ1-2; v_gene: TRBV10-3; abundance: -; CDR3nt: TGTGCCATCAGGACGGACAAAGACTATGGCTACACCTTC; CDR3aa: CAIRTDKDYGYTF
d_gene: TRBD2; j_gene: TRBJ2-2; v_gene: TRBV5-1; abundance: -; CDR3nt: TGCGCCAGCAGTCCGTACGTAGCGGGGGTCAACACCGGGGAGCTGTTTTTT; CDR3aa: CASSPYVAGVNTGELFF
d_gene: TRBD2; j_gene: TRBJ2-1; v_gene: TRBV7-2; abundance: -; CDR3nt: TGTGCCAGCAGACATAAGCGGGGGGGCTTCTTCCGTGAGCAGTTCTTC; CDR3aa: CASRHKRGGFFREQFF